A selection of T cell receptor beta chains follows, all from one sample in a study of shared clonotypes between healthy human individuals. Sequencing was performed with immunoSEQ multiplex PCR; in TCRdb, only in-frame clones are kept and a portion is missing. The sample lists some 600,000 clones; 96% were seen once. The sample consisted of naive CD8+ T cells sorted from blood. Receptors were obtained from a woman aged 25 to 45 in good health. The CDR3 runs from the conserved cysteine through the conserved F or W. A D gene is named only where the DNA matches it firmly. Only part of the rows carry a size: once, few, many, or a class if the clone is expanded.

d_gene	abundance	v_gene	j_gene	CDR3nt	CDR3aa
.	.	TRBV28	TRBJ2-7	TGTGCCAGCAGTTTTAGCGTGGGGAGCTACGAGCAGTACTTC	CASSFSVGSYEQYF
TRBD2	.	TRBV28	TRBJ2-4	TGTGCCAGCAGTTACGGGACTAGCGGCTCCGATTTGTACTTC	CASSYGTSGSDLYF
TRBD2	.	TRBV2	TRBJ2-1	TGTGCCGGTTTAGCGGGAGGACTATACAATGAGCAGTTCTTC	CAGLAGGLYNEQFF
TRBD1	.	TRBV27	TRBJ2-3	TGTGCCAGCAGTTTCACAGGGGGTGGAGATACGCAGTATTTT	CASSFTGGGDTQYF
.	.	TRBV28	TRBJ2-7	TGTGCCAGCAGTTTTTCTCCCACAGGTAGGGGGTCCTACGAGCAGTACTTC	CASSFSPTGRGSYEQYF
TRBD1	.	TRBV20-1	TRBJ2-3	TGCAGTGCCAGGGGGTGGGATACGCAGTATTTT	CSARGWDTQYF
.	once	TRBV9	TRBJ2-1	TGTGCCAGCAGCCCCTCATCCGGGACTTACTCCTACAATGAGCAGTTCTTC	CASSPSSGTYSYNEQFF
.	.	TRBV4-2	TRBJ1-5	TGTGCCAGCAGCCAAGATTTCCCAGGGAGCAATCAGCCCCAGCATTTT	CASSQDFPGSNQPQHF
.	.	TRBV28	TRBJ2-5	TGTGCCAGCAGTTACGGGAACCAAGAGACCCAGTACTTC	CASSYGNQETQYF
.	.	TRBV28	TRBJ2-1	TGTGCCAGCAGTCTACCCCCCGACATTTTGATCTCCTACAATGAGCAGTTCTTC	CASSLPPDILISYNEQFF
.	.	TRBV7-9	TRBJ2-3	TGTGCCAGCACCCACGGCGGGAGCACAGATACGCAGTATTTT	CASTHGGSTDTQYF
TRBD2	.	TRBV27	TRBJ2-5	TGTGCCAGCACCCCCCTCACGGCTAGCGGGGGACCAGAGACCCAGTACTTC	CASTPLTASGGPETQYF
.	.	TRBV28	TRBJ1-5	TGTGCCAGCAGACCTGACAGCCTCAATCAGCCCCAGCATTTT	CASRPDSLNQPQHF
TRBD1	few	TRBV5-1	TRBJ1-3	TGCGCCAGCAGCTTGGATTGGACAGGGGATGAGGACACCATATATTTT	CASSLDWTGDEDTIYF
TRBD1	.	TRBV5-4	TRBJ2-7	TGTGCCAGCAGCCCCGACAGGGACTACGAGCAGTACTTC	CASSPDRDYEQYF
TRBD1	once	TRBV19	TRBJ1-2	TGTGCCAGTAGCCCGTCACAGGGGGCTTTGTATGGCTACACCTTC	CASSPSQGALYGYTF
.	.	TRBV27	TRBJ2-1	TGTGCCAGCAGGACACTAGGCTACAATGAGCAGTTCTTC	CASRTLGYNEQFF
.	.	TRBV4-1	TRBJ1-1	TGCGCCAGCAGCCAACTTACAGAGGTGAACACTGAAGCTTTCTTT	CASSQLTEVNTEAFF